The 24 T cell receptor beta chains below were found in one sample sequenced in a study of cytomegalovirus exposure and HLA in healthy donors. Some clones are missing from TCRdb's copy, which holds only in-frame ones; the method was immunoSEQ multiplex PCR. The data hold approximately 98,000 clones, with approximately 85% observed a single time. Sample: PBMCs. The receptors were sampled from a woman under 30 in good health and CMV-seronegative.

V and J are TRBV7-2 and TRBJ1-1; maybe TRBD1 (6 bases). Trimming pared 1 base from V and 7 bases from J, leaving 10 bases between. The CDR3 has 13 amino acids. CDR1 SGHTA and CDR2 FQGNSA come from the germline V gene. CDR3 bases: TGTGCCAGCAGCTTAGGCAGGGGAGTTGAAGCTTTCTTT. Translation gives CASSLGRGVEAFF.

In this sample, this clone turned up once. This chain connects TRBV27 to TRBJ1-1; D ambiguous. CDR3 size: 15 residues. CDR1 and CDR2 from the germline V gene are MNHEY and SMNVEV (reference sequence). Trimming removed 2 bases from V and 0 bases from J, with 10 bases in between. The CDR3 DNA reads as TGTGCCAGCAGTTTAGGGGTGAGGGTGAACACTGAAGCTTTCTTT. Its translation: CASSLGVRVNTEAFF.

This chain joins TRBV5-1 and TRBJ1-1; the D gene is possibly TRBD1 (5 bases). CDR3 length: 16 amino acids. Trimming stripped 3 bases from V and 4 bases from J, with 19 bases between. Per the germline V gene, CDR1 is SGHRS and CDR2 is YFSETQ. The CDR3 DNA reads TGCGCCAGCAGCTCGACCGGGGGGATTTTGCCCACTGAAGCTTTCTTT. This gives the protein CASSSTGGILPTEAFF.

This clone was found a few times. This rearrangement joins TRBV13 to TRBJ2-7; TRBD1 matches at 12 bases. The ends lost 5 bases at V and 2 bases at J; junction bases unmatched: 19. Germline CDR1 PRHDT, CDR2 FYEKMQ (reference sequence). The CDR3 covers 20 residues. The CDR3 region has the DNA TGTGCCAGCAGCCGGTTCTTTACCGGGACAGGGGGCCTACGGGCCTACGAGCAGTACTTC. It encodes CASSRFFTGTGGLRAYEQYF.

The gene calls are TRBV23-1 and TRBJ2-7; 9 bases map to TRBD2. TRBV23-1 is treated as an ORF (open reading frame) with a function not yet certain. Trimming cost V 0 bases and J 1 base; bases outside gene matches: 1. The CDR3 sequence is 15 residues long. The CDR3 reads CASSQSRGGSYEQYF. DNA of the CDR3: TGCGCCAGCAGTCAATCGCGGGGGGGATCCTACGAGCAGTACTTC.

The V call is TRBV6-1, the J call TRBJ2-7; 9 bases match TRBD1. The J segment lost 3 bases and the V segment lost 4 bases, leaving 4 bases of the junction unmatched. This CDR3 contains 14 residues. CDR1 MNHNS and CDR2 SASEGT come from the germline V gene. CDR3 loop: CASSGRQGGYEQYF. CDR3 DNA: TGTGCCAGCAGTGGAAGACAGGGGGGCTACGAGCAGTACTTC.

This clone was counted only a few times. The chain is built from TRBV21-1 and TRBJ1-2. TRBV21-1 is a listed pseudogene. This CDR3 has 13 residues. The CDR3 here is CASPRGGNYGYTF. The CDR3 bases are TGTGCCAGCCCCCGGGGGGGTAACTATGGCTACACCTTC.

This chain connects TRBV18 to TRBJ1-4; 7 nucleotides line up with TRBD1. Germline V gives CDR1 KGHSH, CDR2 LQKENI. The junction had 8 bases not matched to a gene; V was cut back by 5 bases and J by 8 bases. This CDR3 spans 14 amino acids. The CDR3 loop reads CASSTATGREKLFF. DNA of the CDR3: TGTGCCAGCTCAACGGCGACAGGGAGAGAAAAACTGTTTTTT.

The CDR3 nucleotides read TGTGCCGGGACGTACCTAGCGGGCGCCCCGGCAGATACGCAGTATTTT. Amino acid sequence: CAGTYLAGAPADTQYF. The chain has TRBV30 and TRBJ2-3; 8 bases are a match to TRBD2. The V gene end was trimmed by 8 bases and the J gene end by 4 bases; junction bases not matched to a gene: 17. Germline V gives CDR1 GTSNPN, CDR2 SVGIG (reference sequence). CDR3 length: 16 residues.

The rearrangement links TRBV9 to TRBJ2-7; 9 bases match TRBD1. The J segment lost 3 bases and the V segment lost 4 bases, leaving 8 bases of the junction unmatched. Germline-derived CDR1 and CDR2 are SGDLS and YYNGEE. CDR3 length: 15 residues. The CDR3, as DNA: TGTGCCAGCAGCCCCGGACAGGGGAGCATCTACGAGCAGTACTTC. Translated, it gives CASSPGQGSIYEQYF.

V is TRBV11-3 and J is TRBJ1-5, with 9 bases aligning to TRBD1. There are 15 residues in the CDR3. J was trimmed by 5 bases and V by 3 bases; bases with no gene match: 5. Germline loops: CDR1 SGHNT, CDR2 YENEEA. The CDR3 DNA is TGTGCCAGCAGCTTCTACAGGGGGCAGGATCAGCCCCAGCATTTT. Protein sequence: CASSFYRGQDQPQHF.

The V gene is TRBV4-1, the J gene TRBJ1-1, with D possibly being TRBD1 (6 bases). This CDR3 spans 13 amino acids. Germline CDR1 MGHRA, CDR2 YSYEKL. Trimming shortened V by 6 bases and J by 3 bases, and 11 bases separated the two germline ends. CDR3 in amino acids: CASSRGGDTEAFF. CDR3 nucleotide sequence: TGCGCCAGCAGTCGAGGGGGGGACACTGAAGCTTTCTTT.

The rearrangement links TRBV9 to TRBJ2-1; the match to TRBD1 covers 12 bases. Germline V gene sequence: CDR1 SGDLS, CDR2 YYNGEE. V dropped 0 bases and J dropped 10; count of bases not matched to a gene: 8. There are 16 residues in the CDR3. In DNA form, the CDR3 reads TGTGCCAGCAGCGTAGAGGGACAGGGGGCTTTGTACGAGCAGTTCTTC. Residues: CASSVEGQGALYEQFF.

This clone was picked up a small number of times. The chain recombines TRBV2 with TRBJ2-7; 10 positions match TRBD1. The CDR3 runs 14 residues. Germline CDR1 reads SNHLY; CDR2 reads FYNNEI. J lost 2 bases, V lost 8 bases, and 6 bases had no gene match. CDR3 sequence: CASPRDRGPYEQYF. CDR3 nucleotide sequence: TGTGCCAGCCCCCGGGACAGGGGTCCCTACGAGCAGTACTTC.

This clone has only one observation. The chain uses TRBV7-9 and TRBJ1-2, with D unresolved. CDR1 is SEHNR and CDR2 is FQNEAQ in the germline V gene (reference sequence). The V end lost 5 bases, the J end lost 4 bases, and 20 bases lay between the germline ends. This CDR3 has 16 amino acids. For the CDR3, the DNA is TGTGCCAGCAGCGACACCCTGGCACTTCCTATCTATGGCTACACCTTC. It is translated as CASSDTLALPIYGYTF.

The chain is built from TRBV7-2 and TRBJ1-1; the D is unclear. This CDR3 is built from 14 residues. V shed 7 bases and J shed 2 bases, with 14 bases lying between them. Germline CDR1 SGHTA, CDR2 FQGNSA. The CDR3 DNA follows: TGTGCCAGCACCCTAAGGCCGGGAAACACTGAAGCTTTCTTT. Protein product: CASTLRPGNTEAFF.

This chain connects TRBV2 to TRBJ1-2; 8 bases match TRBD1. V was clipped by 7 bases and J by 7 bases; unmatched bases: 17. Germline CDR1 and CDR2: SNHLY and FYNNEI. CDR3 size: 16 residues. The CDR3 sequence: CASIGATDRERAGYTF. The DNA of the CDR3 is TGTGCCAGCATAGGGGCTACGGACAGGGAGAGGGCTGGCTACACCTTC.

The chain combines TRBV27 with TRBJ1-5; D is unclear. CDR3 length: 14 amino acids. The germline CDR1 and CDR2 sequences are MNHEY and SMNVEV (reference sequence). The germline V and J ends were trimmed by 5 bases and 6 bases, with 14 bases remaining between them. CDR3 nucleotides: TGTGCCAGCAGTCCGACACGCGGAGGTCAGCCCCAGCATTTT. Translated: CASSPTRGGQPQHF.

The V gene is TRBV7-6, the J gene TRBJ1-1; TRBD1 is a possible D gene (5 bases). The V end was cut by 5 bases, the J end by 0 bases, with 16 bases between. The CDR3 spans 16 residues. Per germline, CDR1 SGHVS and CDR2 FNYEAQ. Written as DNA, the CDR3 is TGTGCCAGCAGCCGCCCAGCGGGGACTTTGAACACTGAAGCTTTCTTT. Translation: CASSRPAGTLNTEAFF.

V and J are TRBV5-1 and TRBJ2-7, with TRBD2 as a possible D gene (7 bases). Per germline, CDR1 SGHRS and CDR2 YFSETQ. V lost 0 bases and J 2 bases, leaving 9 bases between the germline ends. This CDR3 spans 14 amino acids. CDR3 bases: TGCGCCAGCAGCTTGGTGGGGGGGCCCTACGAGCAGTACTTC. Amino acids: CASSLVGGPYEQYF.

This clone has a single count. This chain connects TRBV19 to TRBJ1-2, with D possibly being TRBD1 (5 bases). Germline assignment: CDR1 LNHDA and CDR2 SQIVND (reference sequence). The CDR3 spans 17 residues. Deletions cut 3 bases from V and 8 bases from J, with 25 bases between. CDR3 DNA: TGTGCCAGTAGTATGCGAGAACGAGACAGCCCCCTATACGGCTACACCTTC. Translated, it gives CASSMRERDSPLYGYTF.

This sequence joins TRBV19 and TRBJ1-1, with TRBD1 identical over 7 bases. Germline V gene lookup returns CDR1 LNHDA and CDR2 SQIVND (reference sequence). CDR3 length: 15 residues. With V trimmed by 6 bases and J by 1 base, 8 bases remained unmatched. CDR3 bases: TGTGCCAGTAGAACTAATGGACAGGCGAACACTGAAGCTTTCTTT. Its translation is CASRTNGQANTEAFF.

The chain joins TRBV2 to TRBJ2-6; tentatively, D is TRBD1 (5 bases). The CDR3 is 17 residues long. V shed 3 bases and J shed 0 bases, with 12 bases lying between them. Per the germline V gene, CDR1 is SNHLY and CDR2 is FYNNEI. CDR3 DNA sequence: TGTGCCAGCAGTGAGCAGGGCATTTACTCTGGGGCCAACGTCCTGACTTTC. As protein: CASSEQGIYSGANVLTF.

The CDR3 DNA reads TGTGCCAGCAGACGAACAGGGGTGGGCTACGAGCAGTACTTC. It encodes CASRRTGVGYEQYF. The chain employs TRBV27 and TRBJ2-7; 7 bases line up with TRBD1. Germline values: CDR1 MNHEY, CDR2 SMNVEV (reference sequence). This CDR3 has 14 residues. V shed 6 bases and J 3 bases; nucleotides not matched to a gene: 8.